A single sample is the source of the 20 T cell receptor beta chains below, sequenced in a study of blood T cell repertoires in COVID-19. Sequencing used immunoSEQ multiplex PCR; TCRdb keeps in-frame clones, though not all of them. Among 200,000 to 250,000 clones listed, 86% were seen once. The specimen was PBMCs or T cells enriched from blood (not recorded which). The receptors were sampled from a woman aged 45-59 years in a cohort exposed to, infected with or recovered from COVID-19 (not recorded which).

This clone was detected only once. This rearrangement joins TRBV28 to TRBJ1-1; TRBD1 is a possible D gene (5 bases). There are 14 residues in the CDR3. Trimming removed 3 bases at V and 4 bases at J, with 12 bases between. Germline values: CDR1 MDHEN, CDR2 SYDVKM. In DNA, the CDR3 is TGTGCCAGCAGTTTGGTAGGGGCGGTCACTGAAGCTTTCTTT. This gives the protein CASSLVGAVTEAFF.

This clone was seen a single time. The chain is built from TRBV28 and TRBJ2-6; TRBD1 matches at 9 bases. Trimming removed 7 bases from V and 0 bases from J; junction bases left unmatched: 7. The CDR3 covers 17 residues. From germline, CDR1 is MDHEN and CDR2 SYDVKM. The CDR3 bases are TGTGCCAGCATGTCGGGACAGGGAAGCTCTGGGGCCAACGTCCTGACTTTC. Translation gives CASMSGQGSSGANVLTF.

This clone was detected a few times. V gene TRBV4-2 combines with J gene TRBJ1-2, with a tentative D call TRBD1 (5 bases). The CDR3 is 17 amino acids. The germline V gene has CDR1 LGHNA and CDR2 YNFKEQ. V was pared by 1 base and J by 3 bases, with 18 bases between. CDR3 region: CASSQAGTRAGDYGYTF. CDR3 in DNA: TGTGCCAGCAGCCAAGCCGGTACGCGTGCGGGGGACTATGGCTACACCTTC.

CDR3 sequence (DNA): TGTGCCACCAGTGCCCGGTGGGCAGTGAACACCGGGGAGCTGTTTTTT. Amino acid sequence: CATSARWAVNTGELFF. V usage is TRBV24-1 and J usage is TRBJ2-2; the D is unclear. The V and J ends lost 5 bases and 1 base respectively, with 13 bases between them. The CDR3 sequence is 16 residues long. The germline V gene has CDR1 KGHDR and CDR2 SFDVKD.

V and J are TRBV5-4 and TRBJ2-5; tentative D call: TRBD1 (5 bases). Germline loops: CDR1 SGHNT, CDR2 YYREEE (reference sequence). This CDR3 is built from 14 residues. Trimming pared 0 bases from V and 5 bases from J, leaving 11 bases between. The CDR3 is CASSLESSGETQYF. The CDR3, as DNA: TGTGCCAGCAGCTTGGAGTCCTCAGGGGAGACCCAGTACTTC. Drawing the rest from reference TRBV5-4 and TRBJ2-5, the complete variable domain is ETGVTQSPTHLIKTRGQQVTLRCSSQSGHNTVSWYQQALGQGPQFIFQYYREEENGRGNFPPRFSGLQFPNYSSELNVNALELDDSALYLCASSLESSGETQYFGPGTRLLVL.

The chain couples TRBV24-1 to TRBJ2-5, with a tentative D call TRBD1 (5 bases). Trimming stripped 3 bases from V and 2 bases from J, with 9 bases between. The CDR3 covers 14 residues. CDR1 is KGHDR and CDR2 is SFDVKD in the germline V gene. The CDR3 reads CATSDPTVQETQYF. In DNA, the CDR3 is TGTGCCACCAGTGATCCGACAGTTCAAGAGACCCAGTACTTC.

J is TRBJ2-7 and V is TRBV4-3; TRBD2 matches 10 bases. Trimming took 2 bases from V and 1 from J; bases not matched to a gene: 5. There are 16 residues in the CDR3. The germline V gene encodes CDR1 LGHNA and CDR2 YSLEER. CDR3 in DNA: TGCGCCAGCAGCCAACCGGGACTAGCGACTTCCTACGAGCAGTACTTC. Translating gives CASSQPGLATSYEQYF.

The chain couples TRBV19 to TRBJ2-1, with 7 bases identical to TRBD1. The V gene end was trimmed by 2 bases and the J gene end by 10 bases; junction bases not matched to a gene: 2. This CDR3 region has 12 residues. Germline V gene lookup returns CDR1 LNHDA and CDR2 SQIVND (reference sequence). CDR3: CASSILGGEQFF. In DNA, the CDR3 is TGTGCCAGTAGTATACTAGGGGGCGAGCAGTTCTTC.

Here the CDR3 DNA reads TGTGCCAGCAGAACGGGGGACAGTAACGGCTACACCTTC. It yields the protein CASRTGDSNGYTF. The chain joins TRBV9 to TRBJ1-2; 7 nucleotides align to TRBD1. CDR3 length: 13 residues. Germline values: CDR1 SGDLS, CDR2 YYNGEE. J lost 8 bases, V lost 5 bases, and 9 bases had no gene match. Full variable domain (outside the CDR3, taken from reference TRBV9 and TRBJ1-2): DSGVTQTPKHLITATGQRVTLRCSPRSGDLSVYWYQQSLDQGLQFLIQYYNGEERAKGNILERFSAQQFPDLHSELNLSSLELGDSALYFCASRTGDSNGYTFGSGTRLTVV.

The CDR3 here is CASSGQEGTEAFF. The CDR3 DNA is TGTGCCAGCAGTGGACAGGAGGGCACTGAAGCTTTCTTT. This chain connects TRBV7-3 to TRBJ1-1, with TRBD1 identical over 7 bases. There are 13 residues in the CDR3. The V gene's germline CDR1 is SGHTA and CDR2 FQGTGA. Germline trimming cut 6 bases from V and 4 bases from J; bases unmatched to any gene: 5. The full variable domain, with the rest looked up from reference TRBV7-3 and TRBJ1-1, is GAGVSQTPSNKVTEKGKYVELRCDPISGHTALYWYRQSLGQGPEFLIYFQGTGAADDSGLPNDRFFAVRPEGSVSTLKIQRTERGDSAVYLCASSGQEGTEAFFGQGTRLTVV.

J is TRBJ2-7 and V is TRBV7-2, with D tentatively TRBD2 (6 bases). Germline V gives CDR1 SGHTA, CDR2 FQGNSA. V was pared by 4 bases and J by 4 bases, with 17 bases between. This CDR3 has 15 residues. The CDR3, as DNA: TGTGCCAGCAGCTCCGGACAACTAGCTACTTACGAGCAGTACTTC. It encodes CASSSGQLATYEQYF.

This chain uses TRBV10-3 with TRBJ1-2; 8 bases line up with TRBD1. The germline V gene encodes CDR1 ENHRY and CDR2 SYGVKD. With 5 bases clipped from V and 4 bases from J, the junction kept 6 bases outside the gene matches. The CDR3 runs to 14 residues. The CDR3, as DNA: TGTGCCATCAGTCAGGGGGCGCAGAGCTATGGCTACACCTTC. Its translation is CAISQGAQSYGYTF.

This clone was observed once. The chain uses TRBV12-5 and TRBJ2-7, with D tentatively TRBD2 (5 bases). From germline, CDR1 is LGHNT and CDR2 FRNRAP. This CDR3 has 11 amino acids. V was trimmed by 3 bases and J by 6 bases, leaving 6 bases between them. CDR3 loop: CASGLRGEQYF. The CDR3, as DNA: TGTGCTAGTGGTTTACGGGGCGAGCAGTACTTC.

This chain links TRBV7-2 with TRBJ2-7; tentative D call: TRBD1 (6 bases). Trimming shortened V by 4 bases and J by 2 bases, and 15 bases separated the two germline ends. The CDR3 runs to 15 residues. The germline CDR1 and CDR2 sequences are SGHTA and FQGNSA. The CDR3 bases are TGTGCCAGCAGCTCAGGGGTGCCCCCAACCTACGAGCAGTACTTC. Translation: CASSSGVPPTYEQYF.

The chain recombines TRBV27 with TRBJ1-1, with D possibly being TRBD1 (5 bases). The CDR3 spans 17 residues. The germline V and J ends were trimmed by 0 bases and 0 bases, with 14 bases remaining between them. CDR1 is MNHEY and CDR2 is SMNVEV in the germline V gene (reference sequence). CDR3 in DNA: TGTGCCAGCAGTTTATCTTCGGGGGGGATATTGAACACTGAAGCTTTCTTT. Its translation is CASSLSSGGILNTEAFF.

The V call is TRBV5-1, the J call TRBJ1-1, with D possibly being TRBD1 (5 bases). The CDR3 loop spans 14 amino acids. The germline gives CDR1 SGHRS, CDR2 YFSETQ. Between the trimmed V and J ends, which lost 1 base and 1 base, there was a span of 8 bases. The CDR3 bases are TGCGCCAGCAGCTTGCTAGGGGCGAACACTGAAGCTTTCTTT. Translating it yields CASSLLGANTEAFF.

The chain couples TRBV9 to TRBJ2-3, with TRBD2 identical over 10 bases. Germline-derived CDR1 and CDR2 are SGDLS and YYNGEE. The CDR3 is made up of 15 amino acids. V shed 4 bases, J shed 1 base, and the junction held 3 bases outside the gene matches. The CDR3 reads CASSISGGGTDTQYF. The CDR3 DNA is TGTGCCAGCAGCATAAGCGGGGGGGGCACAGATACGCAGTATTTT.

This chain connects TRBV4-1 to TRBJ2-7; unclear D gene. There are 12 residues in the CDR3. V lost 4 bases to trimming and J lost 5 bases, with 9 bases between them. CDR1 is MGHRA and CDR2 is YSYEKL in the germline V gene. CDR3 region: CASSPPEDEQYF. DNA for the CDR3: TGCGCCAGCAGCCCACCAGAGGACGAGCAGTACTTC.

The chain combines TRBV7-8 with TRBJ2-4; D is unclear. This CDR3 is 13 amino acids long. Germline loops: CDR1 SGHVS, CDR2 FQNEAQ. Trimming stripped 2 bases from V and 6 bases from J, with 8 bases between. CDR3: CASSLSPRNIQYF. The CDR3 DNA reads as TGTGCCAGCAGCTTATCCCCCAGAAACATTCAGTACTTC.

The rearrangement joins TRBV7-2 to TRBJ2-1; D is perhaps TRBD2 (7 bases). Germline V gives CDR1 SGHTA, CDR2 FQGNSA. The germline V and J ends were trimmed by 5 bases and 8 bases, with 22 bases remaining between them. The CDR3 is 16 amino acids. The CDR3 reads CASSALGGGVFYEQFF. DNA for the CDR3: TGTGCCAGCAGCGCTTTAGGGGGGGGCGTGTTCTATGAGCAGTTCTTC.